The 9 T cell receptor beta chains below all came from one sample that was sequenced in a study of blood T cells in healthy people across ages. Using a J-beta primer mix together with a sample-barcoded 5' primer, a second PCR was run for about 6 to 11 cycles. TCRdb analysed the 5' RACE reads with MiXCR anew, one entry per CDR3 protein. This table holds under 800,000 distinct CDR3 sequences, roughly 47% found once. The sequenced sample consisted of blood. These receptors all come from a woman aged 55-75 years in good health.

This clonotype was counted many times. The V call is TRBV28, the J call TRBJ2-7; 7 nucleotides align to TRBD1. V was clipped by 11 bases and J by 0 bases; unmatched bases: 10. The CDR3 totals 14 residues. The germline gives CDR1 MDHEN, CDR2 SYDVKM. The CDR3 region is CACTRDSHSYEQYF. CDR3 in DNA: TGTGCCTGCACCCGGGACAGTCACTCCTACGAGCAGTACTTC.

The chain couples TRBV7-2 to TRBJ2-1; a weak D match, TRBD2 (5 bases). The germline V gene has CDR1 SGHTA and CDR2 FQGNSA. This CDR3 is 11 amino acids long. With 6 bases removed from V and 14 bases from J, the gap between germline ends came to 14 bases. The CDR3 bases are TGTGCCAGCAGTCTGAACGGGGAAAAGTTCTTC. Amino acid sequence: CASSLNGEKFF.

This clonotype has only a few counts. The V and J genes are TRBV7-9 and TRBJ2-7, with D possibly matching TRBD2 (5 bases). This CDR3 region has 13 residues. Trimming removed 3 bases from V and 6 bases from J, with 12 bases in between. CDR1 and CDR2 (germline): SEHNR, FQNEAQ (reference sequence). The CDR3 nucleotides read TGTGCCAGCAGCTTCGAGACTACCCGCGAGCAGTACTTC. As protein: CASSFETTREQYF.

This clonotype was seen a few times. J is TRBJ1-2 and V is TRBV5-1; TRBD1 might be the D (6 bases). V was shortened by 4 bases and J by 0 bases, with 16 bases between the two germline ends. The CDR3 spans 16 residues. Germline CDR1 reads SGHRS; CDR2 reads YFSETQ. The CDR3 is CASSAGDTRANYGYTF. CDR3 DNA sequence: TGCGCCAGCAGCGCCGGGGACACGAGAGCTAACTATGGCTACACCTTC.

The chain is built from TRBV20-1 and TRBJ1-4; weak D call: TRBD1 (6 bases). This CDR3 contains 16 residues. V was shortened by 4 bases and J by 4 bases, with 19 bases between the two germline ends. Germline V lookup: CDR1 DFQATT, CDR2 SNEGSKA (reference sequence). DNA of the CDR3: TGCAGTGCTAAAGCGCCGGGGGCAGGTCTTAATGAAAAACTGTTTTTT. Protein: CSAKAPGAGLNEKLFF.

Of note for this clonotype: This may be a read error, as it is one base from a much larger clone. V gene TRBV20-1 combines with J gene TRBJ2-7; D is unclear. CDR1 DFQATT and CDR2 SNEGSKA come from the germline V gene (reference sequence). The CDR3 spans 16 residues. V was pared by 3 bases and J by 0 bases, with 18 bases between. The DNA for the CDR3 is TGCAGTGCTAGGGTAGGAAATAGTAGGAACTCCTACGAGCAGTACTTC. Residues: CSARVGNSRNSYEQYF.

The chain links TRBV29-1 to TRBJ1-2; 8 nucleotides match TRBD1. J gave up 0 bases and V 3 bases, and 3 bases lay outside the gene matches. Per germline, CDR1 SQVTM and CDR2 ANQGSEA. The CDR3 covers 14 residues. CDR3 amino acids: CSVDLRGPNYGYTF. DNA of the CDR3: TGCAGCGTTGACCTCAGGGGGCCTAACTATGGCTACACCTTC.

The chain recombines TRBV2 with TRBJ1-2; perhaps TRBD1 as D (6 bases). V shed 7 bases and J shed 1 base, with 10 bases lying between them. The CDR3 sequence is 13 residues long. Germline V lookup: CDR1 SNHLY, CDR2 FYNNEI. CDR3 sequence reads: CASTQGYNYGYTF. The CDR3 DNA follows: TGTGCCAGCACCCAGGGGTATAACTATGGCTACACCTTC.

The chain recombines TRBV27 with TRBJ2-1; TRBD1 aligns across 9 bases. With V trimmed by 4 bases and J by 6 bases, 13 bases remained unmatched. This CDR3 comprises 17 residues. Germline loops: CDR1 MNHEY, CDR2 SMNVEV (reference sequence). CDR3 sequence (DNA): TGTGCCAGCAGTTCACCAAAGACACCGGGACAGGGCAATGAGCAGTTCTTC. Protein: CASSSPKTPGQGNEQFF.